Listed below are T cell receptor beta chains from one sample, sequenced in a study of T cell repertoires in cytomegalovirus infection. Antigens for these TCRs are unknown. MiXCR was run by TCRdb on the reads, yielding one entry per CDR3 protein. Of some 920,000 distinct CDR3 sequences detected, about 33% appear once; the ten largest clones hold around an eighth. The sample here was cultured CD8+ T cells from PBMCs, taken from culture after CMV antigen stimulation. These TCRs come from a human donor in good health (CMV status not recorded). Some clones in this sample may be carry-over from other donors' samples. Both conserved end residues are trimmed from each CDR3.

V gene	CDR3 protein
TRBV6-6	ASSYPGTGIRPQH
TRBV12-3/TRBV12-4	ASTWTDPRTEAF
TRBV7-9	ASRAKETQY
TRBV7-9	ASSPTGQTGNTIY
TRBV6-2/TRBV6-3	ASGQFNTEAF
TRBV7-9	ASSLGRGVVGTEAF
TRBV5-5	ASSPYPGTNEKLF
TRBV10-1	ASIGDLDGYT
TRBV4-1	ASSQVRGGFSYEQY
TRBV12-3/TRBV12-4	ANSFLVRGTDTQY
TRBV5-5	ASSLYVNTGELF
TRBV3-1	ASSLEPGPGDTIY
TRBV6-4	ASRELAGLGYEQY
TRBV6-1	ASSEFVSLLGQGAYEQY
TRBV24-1	ATSPNESTDTQY
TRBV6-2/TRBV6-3	AGVGATNEKLF
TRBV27	ASRSLRQGAYNEQF
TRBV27	ASSLPGGATDTQY
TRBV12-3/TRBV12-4	ASRFSWALQDADTQY